The 8 T cell receptor beta chains given below trace back to one sample, sequenced in a study of T cell responses to AZD1222 COVID-19 vaccine. Sequencing used immunoSEQ multiplex PCR; TCRdb keeps in-frame clones, though not all of them. The table has 90,000 to 120,000 clones, around nine tenths seen once. The sequenced sample was peripheral blood, obtained on day 0 of AZD1222 vaccination. The receptor source for this set is an adult in good health.

The chain uses TRBV3-1 (or the pseudogene TRBV3-2) and TRBJ2-7; D possibly matches TRBD1 or TRBD2 (5 bases each). V dropped 1 base and J dropped 4 bases, with 17 bases sitting between them. From germline, CDR1 is LGHDT and CDR2 YNNKEL (reference sequence). The CDR3 is 16 amino acids. The CDR3 spells CASSQGRGGLSYEQYF. CDR3 nucleotides: TGTGCCAGCAGCCAAGGAAGGGGCGGGCTAAGTTACGAGCAGTACTTC.

The chain recombines TRBV12-3 or TRBV12-4 with TRBJ1-1; D remains unclear. The CDR3 runs 13 residues. Trimming cost V 7 bases and J 9 bases, with 18 bases left between them. DNA for the CDR3: TGTGCCAGCAAACCCGACGGAGCCGGAAAAGCTTTCTTT. This translates into CASKPDGAGKAFF.

The chain links TRBV7-9 to TRBJ2-1; 7 bases align to TRBD1. Per germline, CDR1 SEHNR and CDR2 FQNEAQ (reference sequence). The CDR3 totals 15 residues. Trimming cost V 5 bases and J 5 bases; bases outside gene matches: 9. The CDR3 region has the DNA TGTGCCAGCAGCCCCAGGGGGATCACCGACAATGAGCAGTTCTTC. Its protein is CASSPRGITDNEQFF.

The chain carries TRBV6-2 or TRBV6-3 and TRBJ2-2, with 9 nucleotides matching TRBD1. The CDR3 is 17 residues long. Germline V gene sequence: CDR1 MNHEY, CDR2 SVGEGT. V dropped 2 bases and J dropped 4; count of bases not matched to a gene: 8. CDR3 bases: TGTGCCAGCAGTTACCGCGGGACAGGGTTGGGCACCGGGGAGCTGTTTTTT. Its translation is CASSYRGTGLGTGELFF.

In this sample, this clone turned up once. This chain joins TRBV5-6 and TRBJ1-3; no clear D. The CDR3 is 16 amino acids. Trimming cost V 0 bases and J 0 bases, with 10 bases left between them. Per germline, CDR1 SGHDT and CDR2 YYEEEE. CDR3 loop: CASSLAGTHSGNTIYF. The CDR3 DNA reads as TGTGCCAGCAGCTTGGCGGGAACACACTCTGGAAACACCATATATTTT.

This clone was counted once. The chain joins TRBV6-6 to TRBJ1-2; a weak D match, TRBD1 (5 bases). The CDR3 is 14 amino acids. Germline V lookup: CDR1 MNHNY, CDR2 SVGAGI (reference sequence). V gave up 5 bases and J gave up 4 bases, with 14 bases separating them. The CDR3 protein is CASSPRPGPYGYTF. The CDR3 region has the DNA TGTGCCAGCAGTCCTAGGCCGGGGCCCTATGGCTACACCTTC.

This rearrangement joins TRBV18 to TRBJ2-7; 14 bases are shared with TRBD2. The CDR3 consists of 15 residues. The germline CDR1 and CDR2 sequences are KGHSH and LQKENI. After removal of 5 bases from V and 7 bases from J, the junction contained 7 bases not matched to a gene. CDR3 amino acids: CASSFLGLAGVEQYF. The CDR3 DNA follows: TGTGCCAGCTCATTCCTGGGACTAGCGGGAGTTGAGCAGTACTTC. The variable domain in full, completed from reference TRBV18 and TRBJ2-7, reads NAGVMQNPRHLVRRRGQEARLRCSPMKGHSHVYWYRQLPEEGLKFMVYLQKENIIDESGMPKERFSAEFPKEGPSILRIQQVVRGDSAAYFCASSFLGLAGVEQYFGPGTRLTVT.

This chain connects TRBV6-6 to TRBJ2-5, with 13 bases matching TRBD2. The CDR3 length is 16 residues. Germline-derived CDR1 and CDR2 are MNHNY and SVGAGI (reference sequence). J lost 2 bases, V lost 6 bases, and 6 bases had no gene match. CDR3 DNA: TGTGCCAGCAGCCGTACTAGCGGGGGGGAACAAGAGACCCAGTACTTC. Translated: CASSRTSGGEQETQYF.